Listed below are T cell receptor beta chains from one sample, sequenced in a study of blood T cell repertoires in COVID-19. Libraries were prepared by immunoSEQ multiplex PCR; TCRdb keeps only in-frame clonotypes and omits some of them. The repertoire has a few hundred thousand clones, approximately 84% of them found once; the top ten carry roughly 3.1%. Sequencing input: PBMCs or T cells enriched from blood (not recorded which). The receptor source for this set is a man in his fifties or sixties who had recovered from COVID-19. Each CDR3 is given with its conserved first and last residue. Each record gives: D gene, V gene, J gene, clone size, CDR3 DNA, CDR3 protein. A D gene is named only where the DNA matches it firmly. For some rows the clone size is stated as once, few or many, or as a class when expanded; others skip it.

d_call: TRBD1
v_call: TRBV11-2
j_call: TRBJ1-1
clone_size: -
cdr3_nt: TGTGCCAGCAGCCCGGACCGGGACACAGGGGGTGAAGCTTTCTTT
cdr3_aa: CASSPDRDTGGEAFF

d_call: TRBD2
v_call: TRBV24-1
j_call: TRBJ2-2
clone_size: -
cdr3_nt: TGTGCCACCAGTGACCGGACTAGCGGGGTACGGACCGGGGAGCTGTTTTTT
cdr3_aa: CATSDRTSGVRTGELFF

d_call: -
v_call: TRBV11-2
j_call: TRBJ2-7
clone_size: -
cdr3_nt: TGTGCCAGCAGCTCACCGACTTCTTACGAGCAGTACTTC
cdr3_aa: CASSSPTSYEQYF

d_call: TRBD1
v_call: TRBV7-9
j_call: TRBJ1-2
clone_size: -
cdr3_nt: TGTGCCAGCAGCTTGGGACAGGCGATCCTCTATGGCTACACCTTC
cdr3_aa: CASSLGQAILYGYTF

d_call: TRBD2
v_call: TRBV15
j_call: TRBJ2-7
clone_size: -
cdr3_nt: TGTGCCACCAGCATCGGTAGCGGGCTCCCCTACGAGCAGTACTTC
cdr3_aa: CATSIGSGLPYEQYF

d_call: TRBD1
v_call: TRBV6-5
j_call: TRBJ2-1
clone_size: -
cdr3_nt: TGTGCCAGCAGACGACAGGGGGCGGAAAATGAGCAGTTCTTC
cdr3_aa: CASRRQGAENEQFF

d_call: TRBD2
v_call: TRBV13
j_call: TRBJ2-3
clone_size: -
cdr3_nt: TGTGCCAGCAGCTTAGACGTTCGTTCTAGCGGGAGGTCCCAGGATACGCAGTATTTT
cdr3_aa: CASSLDVRSSGRSQDTQYF

d_call: TRBD2
v_call: TRBV2
j_call: TRBJ2-3
clone_size: few
cdr3_nt: TGTGCCAGCCCCCTCCCCACGGCTACTAGCGGGCCCTCAACCGGTAGCACAGATACGCAGTATTTT
cdr3_aa: CASPLPTATSGPSTGSTDTQYF

d_call: -
v_call: TRBV18
j_call: TRBJ2-5
clone_size: -
cdr3_nt: TGTGCCAGCTCACCACCGTATATAGAGACCCAGTACTTC
cdr3_aa: CASSPPYIETQYF

d_call: -
v_call: TRBV3-1/TRBV3-2
j_call: TRBJ1-6
clone_size: -
cdr3_nt: TGTGCCAGCAGCCCCTATCGGGGGGTCTCACCCCTCCACTTT
cdr3_aa: CASSPYRGVSPLHF

d_call: -
v_call: TRBV2
j_call: TRBJ1-6
clone_size: -
cdr3_nt: TGTGCCAGCACCGAGAGGAGGCCAATAAATTCACCCCTCCACTTT
cdr3_aa: CASTERRPINSPLHF

d_call: TRBD1
v_call: TRBV6-4
j_call: TRBJ1-6
clone_size: -
cdr3_nt: TGTGCCAGCAGGGCAGGGGGCCTCAATTCACCCCTCCACTTT
cdr3_aa: CASRAGGLNSPLHF

d_call: -
v_call: TRBV14
j_call: TRBJ2-7
clone_size: -
cdr3_nt: TGTGCCAGCAGCCAAGCCTCAGGCTACGAGCAGTACTTC
cdr3_aa: CASSQASGYEQYF

d_call: -
v_call: TRBV4-1
j_call: TRBJ2-3
clone_size: -
cdr3_nt: TGCGCCAGCAGCGAGCCGCGCACAGATACGCAGTATTTT
cdr3_aa: CASSEPRTDTQYF

d_call: TRBD1
v_call: TRBV6-4
j_call: TRBJ2-1
clone_size: -
cdr3_nt: TGTGCCAGCAGTGATTCAGGGGGTAGTTTCAATGAGCAGTTCTTC
cdr3_aa: CASSDSGGSFNEQFF

d_call: -
v_call: TRBV11-3
j_call: TRBJ2-2
clone_size: -
cdr3_nt: TGTGCGTCAAAAAGTGGGCAGACGAACACCGGGGAGCTGTTTTTT
cdr3_aa: CASKSGQTNTGELFF

d_call: TRBD1
v_call: TRBV7-6
j_call: TRBJ1-3
clone_size: few
cdr3_nt: TGTGCCAGCAGCTGGGGACAGTCTCTCTCTGGAAACACCATATATTTT
cdr3_aa: CASSWGQSLSGNTIYF

d_call: -
v_call: TRBV19
j_call: TRBJ1-2
clone_size: -
cdr3_nt: TGTGCCAGTAGTATCCCAGGGGCAACTAACTATGGCTACACCTTC
cdr3_aa: CASSIPGATNYGYTF

d_call: TRBD2
v_call: TRBV7-3
j_call: TRBJ2-1
clone_size: medium-sized
cdr3_nt: TGTGCCAGCAGCTTAATGGCGGGAGGGTTTAATGAGCAGTTCTTC
cdr3_aa: CASSLMAGGFNEQFF

d_call: -
v_call: TRBV5-5
j_call: TRBJ1-2
clone_size: -
cdr3_nt: TGTGCCAGCAGCCCCCAGGCCTTGGATGGCTACACCTTC
cdr3_aa: CASSPQALDGYTF

d_call: -
v_call: TRBV18
j_call: TRBJ1-3
clone_size: -
cdr3_nt: TGTGCCAGCTCACCGACAGTGGTCGGAGGAAACACCATATATTTT
cdr3_aa: CASSPTVVGGNTIYF

d_call: -
v_call: TRBV11-2
j_call: TRBJ2-7
clone_size: once
cdr3_nt: TGTGCCAGCAGCGTGGCCGGGGGAGCTTTCAGCTACGAGCAGTACTTC
cdr3_aa: CASSVAGGAFSYEQYF

d_call: TRBD2
v_call: TRBV7-8
j_call: TRBJ2-5
clone_size: -
cdr3_nt: TGTGCCAGCAGCTTCGGGGTATTAGCGGGAGAGGGAGAGACCCAGTACTTC
cdr3_aa: CASSFGVLAGEGETQYF

d_call: -
v_call: TRBV3-1/TRBV3-2
j_call: TRBJ1-1
clone_size: -
cdr3_nt: TGTGCCAGCAGCCCCGCAGGGTTGAACACTGAAGCTTTCTTT
cdr3_aa: CASSPAGLNTEAFF

d_call: -
v_call: TRBV23-1
j_call: TRBJ1-5
clone_size: few
cdr3_nt: TGCGCCAGCAGTCGACATAGCAATCAGCCCCAGCATTTT
cdr3_aa: CASSRHSNQPQHF

d_call: TRBD2
v_call: TRBV28
j_call: TRBJ2-1
clone_size: -
cdr3_nt: TGTGCCAGCAGCCGGACTAGCGGGAGGGGATATAATGAGCAGTTCTTC
cdr3_aa: CASSRTSGRGYNEQFF

d_call: -
v_call: TRBV4-1
j_call: TRBJ2-6
clone_size: -
cdr3_nt: TGCGCCAGCAGCCAAAAGAGGGCGGAGTCTGGGGCCAACGTCCTGACTTTC
cdr3_aa: CASSQKRAESGANVLTF

d_call: TRBD1
v_call: TRBV7-9
j_call: TRBJ1-2
clone_size: -
cdr3_nt: TGTGCCAGCAGCCGACCAGCTCGACAGGGCGGCTATGGCTACACCTTC
cdr3_aa: CASSRPARQGGYGYTF

d_call: TRBD2
v_call: TRBV11-3
j_call: TRBJ2-7
clone_size: -
cdr3_nt: TGTGCCAGCAGCTTTAGCGGGAGGTCGGGGGAGCAGTACTTC
cdr3_aa: CASSFSGRSGEQYF

d_call: -
v_call: TRBV19
j_call: TRBJ1-5
clone_size: -
cdr3_nt: TGTGCCAGTAAGGCAGGGAATCAGCCCCAGCATTTT
cdr3_aa: CASKAGNQPQHF

d_call: -
v_call: TRBV7-2
j_call: TRBJ2-2
clone_size: -
cdr3_nt: TGTGCCAGCACCCGCGGAGGGGGGGCGGGCGGGGAGCTGTTTTTT
cdr3_aa: CASTRGGGAGGELFF

d_call: -
v_call: TRBV5-4
j_call: TRBJ1-6
clone_size: -
cdr3_nt: TGTGCCAGCAGCTTGGACACATATAATTCACCCCTCCACTTT
cdr3_aa: CASSLDTYNSPLHF

d_call: -
v_call: TRBV6-5
j_call: TRBJ2-4
clone_size: -
cdr3_nt: TGTGCCAGCAGTCCGGGCGGGACAGCAAACATTCAGTACTTC
cdr3_aa: CASSPGGTANIQYF

d_call: -
v_call: TRBV7-2
j_call: TRBJ2-7
clone_size: -
cdr3_nt: TGTGCCAGCAGCTCTAATTCCTACGAGCAGTACTTC
cdr3_aa: CASSSNSYEQYF

d_call: TRBD2
v_call: TRBV3-1/TRBV3-2
j_call: TRBJ2-1
clone_size: -
cdr3_nt: TGTGCCAGCAGCCAAGGGCTAGCGGTTTTATACAATGAGCAGTTCTTC
cdr3_aa: CASSQGLAVLYNEQFF

d_call: -
v_call: TRBV6-5
j_call: TRBJ1-5
clone_size: -
cdr3_nt: TGTGCCAGCAGTCCCTATTTAAACAATCAGCCCCAGCATTTT
cdr3_aa: CASSPYLNNQPQHF

d_call: -
v_call: TRBV5-3
j_call: TRBJ2-7
clone_size: -
cdr3_nt: TGTGCCAGAAGCTTGGTTCTCTACGAGCAGTACTTC
cdr3_aa: CARSLVLYEQYF

d_call: TRBD1
v_call: TRBV30
j_call: TRBJ1-2
clone_size: -
cdr3_nt: TGTGCCTGGGAGGGACAGCGGTATGGCTACACCTTC
cdr3_aa: CAWEGQRYGYTF

d_call: TRBD1
v_call: TRBV11-2
j_call: TRBJ1-5
clone_size: -
cdr3_nt: TGTGCCAGCAGCTTCCAGGGGGCCCGGAAGCCCCAGCATTTT
cdr3_aa: CASSFQGARKPQHF

d_call: -
v_call: TRBV3-1/TRBV3-2
j_call: TRBJ1-1
clone_size: -
cdr3_nt: TGTGCCAGCAGCCAGGGCACAATGAACACTGAAGCTTTCTTT
cdr3_aa: CASSQGTMNTEAFF

d_call: TRBD2
v_call: TRBV10-3
j_call: TRBJ2-3
clone_size: -
cdr3_nt: TGTGCCATCAGGGAACTAGCGGGAGGACCCTTATCGCAGTATTTT
cdr3_aa: CAIRELAGGPLSQYF

d_call: -
v_call: TRBV2
j_call: TRBJ2-3
clone_size: -
cdr3_nt: TGTGCCAGCAGGGGGGGAGTTAGCACAGATACGCAGTATTTT
cdr3_aa: CASRGGVSTDTQYF

d_call: -
v_call: TRBV21-1
j_call: TRBJ2-3
clone_size: -
cdr3_nt: TGTGCCAGCAGCGGAGCGGGCACAGATACGCAGTATTTT
cdr3_aa: CASSGAGTDTQYF

d_call: TRBD2
v_call: TRBV5-1
j_call: TRBJ2-5
clone_size: -
cdr3_nt: TGCGCCAGCAACCCCTCAGCGGGATATGGAGAGACCCAGTACTTC
cdr3_aa: CASNPSAGYGETQYF

d_call: TRBD1
v_call: TRBV9
j_call: TRBJ2-7
clone_size: -
cdr3_nt: TGTGCCAGCAGCGCCCCTACCGGGACAGGCCTCTACGAGCAGTACTTC
cdr3_aa: CASSAPTGTGLYEQYF

d_call: -
v_call: TRBV27
j_call: TRBJ1-6
clone_size: -
cdr3_nt: TGTGCCAGCACAGACAGGAGCTCCTATAATTCACCCCTCCACTTT
cdr3_aa: CASTDRSSYNSPLHF

d_call: TRBD2
v_call: TRBV27
j_call: TRBJ2-7
clone_size: -
cdr3_nt: TGTGCCAGCAGTTTATCGGGGCTAGCGGGAAAATACGAGCAGTACTTC
cdr3_aa: CASSLSGLAGKYEQYF

d_call: TRBD2
v_call: TRBV13
j_call: TRBJ2-1
clone_size: -
cdr3_nt: TGTGCCAGCAGCTCGCTAGCGGGGGGGGGAGGTGAGCAGTTCTTC
cdr3_aa: CASSSLAGGGGEQFF

d_call: -
v_call: TRBV6-1
j_call: TRBJ1-3
clone_size: -
cdr3_nt: TGTGCCAGCAGTGAAGAGGCTGGCACGGGGGGAAACACCATATATTTT
cdr3_aa: CASSEEAGTGGNTIYF

d_call: TRBD1
v_call: TRBV15
j_call: TRBJ1-1
clone_size: -
cdr3_nt: TGTGCCACCAGCAGGGGGACAGAGAACACTGAAGCTTTCTTT
cdr3_aa: CATSRGTENTEAFF

d_call: -
v_call: TRBV19
j_call: TRBJ1-6
clone_size: -
cdr3_nt: TGTGCCGAGTCCCGGTATAATTCACCCCTCCACTTT
cdr3_aa: CAESRYNSPLHF

d_call: -
v_call: TRBV7-3
j_call: TRBJ2-2
clone_size: -
cdr3_nt: TGTGCCAGCAGCTATGACAGGCGGGACACCGGGGAGCTGTTTTTT
cdr3_aa: CASSYDRRDTGELFF

d_call: -
v_call: TRBV5-6
j_call: TRBJ2-1
clone_size: -
cdr3_nt: TGTGCCAGCAGCCATCCCGGTAGCTCCTACAATGAGCAGTTCTTC
cdr3_aa: CASSHPGSSYNEQFF

d_call: -
v_call: TRBV7-8
j_call: TRBJ1-1
clone_size: -
cdr3_nt: TGTGCCAGCAGCGCCGGCAGACTCGGAGCTTTCTTT
cdr3_aa: CASSAGRLGAFF

d_call: -
v_call: TRBV9
j_call: TRBJ2-3
clone_size: -
cdr3_nt: TGTGCCAGCAGCGTAGGGACTGTGGGCGCGGATACGCAGTATTTT
cdr3_aa: CASSVGTVGADTQYF

d_call: -
v_call: TRBV6-5
j_call: TRBJ1-5
clone_size: -
cdr3_nt: TGTGCCAGCAGGGGACTAAATAGCAATCAGCCCCAGCATTTT
cdr3_aa: CASRGLNSNQPQHF